These T cell receptor beta chains were read from a single sample in a study of B cell selection in AIRE deficiency. Clones were sequenced by immunoSEQ multiplex PCR, and TCRdb holds only the in-frame ones, with some missing. The profile shows 23,000 or so clones, nearly 95% of them singletons. Sequencing was carried out using CD4+CD25+ Tregs sorted from PBMCs. Receptor source: a human donor in good health. The CDR3 runs from the conserved cysteine through the conserved F or W. A D gene is named only where the DNA matches it firmly. The listing skips clone size in some rows; elsewhere it reads once, few, many or a size class.

clone_size: .
v_call: TRBV11-3
j_call: TRBJ2-7
d_call: TRBD2
cdr3_aa: CASSLVLAGEQYF
cdr3_nt: TGTGCCAGCAGCTTAGTCCTAGCGGGGGAGCAGTACTTC

clone_size: .
v_call: TRBV5-5
j_call: TRBJ1-2
d_call: .
cdr3_aa: CASSLGNREINYGYTF
cdr3_nt: TGTGCCAGCAGCTTGGGAAACAGAGAGATTAACTATGGCTACACCTTC

clone_size: .
v_call: TRBV10-1
j_call: TRBJ2-2
d_call: .
cdr3_aa: CASSDDTGELFF
cdr3_nt: TGCGCCAGCAGCGATGATACCGGGGAGCTGTTTTTT

clone_size: .
v_call: TRBV9
j_call: TRBJ1-1
d_call: .
cdr3_aa: CASSVTSRGTEAFF
cdr3_nt: TGTGCCAGCAGCGTAACCTCCAGGGGCACTGAAGCTTTCTTT

clone_size: .
v_call: TRBV19
j_call: TRBJ2-3
d_call: .
cdr3_aa: CASKGGTDTQYF
cdr3_nt: TGTGCCAGTAAGGGCGGCACAGATACGCAGTATTTT

clone_size: .
v_call: TRBV2
j_call: TRBJ1-2
d_call: TRBD1
cdr3_aa: CASSERRQGVYGYTF
cdr3_nt: TGTGCCAGCAGCGAGAGAAGACAGGGGGTCTATGGCTACACCTTC

clone_size: .
v_call: TRBV27
j_call: TRBJ2-5
d_call: .
cdr3_aa: CASRKEVLEETQYF
cdr3_nt: TGTGCCAGCCGGAAGGAAGTCCTAGAAGAGACCCAGTACTTC

clone_size: .
v_call: TRBV7-9
j_call: TRBJ1-2
d_call: .
cdr3_aa: CASGGVGYTF
cdr3_nt: TGTGCCAGCGGGGGGGTGGGCTACACCTTC

clone_size: .
v_call: TRBV19
j_call: TRBJ2-7
d_call: .
cdr3_aa: CASSTVGGYEQYF
cdr3_nt: TGTGCCAGTAGTACCGTGGGGGGCTACGAGCAGTACTTC

clone_size: few
v_call: TRBV6-5
j_call: TRBJ2-3
d_call: .
cdr3_aa: CASSYKGVATDTQYF
cdr3_nt: TGTGCCAGCAGTTATAAGGGAGTAGCCACAGATACGCAGTATTTT

clone_size: once
v_call: TRBV7-2
j_call: TRBJ2-2
d_call: TRBD1
cdr3_aa: CASLPLGQGVTGELFF
cdr3_nt: TGTGCCAGCCTACCACTCGGACAGGGCGTAACCGGGGAGCTGTTTTTT

clone_size: .
v_call: TRBV11-2
j_call: TRBJ1-3
d_call: .
cdr3_aa: CASSLASGVNTIYF
cdr3_nt: TGTGCCAGCAGCTTAGCAAGTGGGGTAAACACCATATATTTT

clone_size: .
v_call: TRBV19
j_call: TRBJ2-7
d_call: TRBD1
cdr3_aa: CASSGTGGSPFYEQYF
cdr3_nt: TGTGCCAGTAGTGGGACAGGGGGATCTCCTTTTTACGAGCAGTACTTC

clone_size: .
v_call: TRBV6-5
j_call: TRBJ1-1
d_call: .
cdr3_aa: CASSYSQGLNTEAFF
cdr3_nt: TGTGCCAGCAGTTACTCACAGGGCCTAAACACTGAAGCTTTCTTT

clone_size: .
v_call: TRBV5-1
j_call: TRBJ2-7
d_call: TRBD1
cdr3_aa: CASRRTGDYEQYF
cdr3_nt: TGCGCCAGCAGGCGGACAGGGGACTACGAGCAGTACTTC

clone_size: .
v_call: TRBV6-5
j_call: TRBJ1-5
d_call: .
cdr3_aa: CASTEGGFSNQPQHF
cdr3_nt: TGTGCCAGCACCGAAGGGGGATTTAGCAATCAGCCCCAGCATTTT

clone_size: .
v_call: TRBV2
j_call: TRBJ2-5
d_call: TRBD2
cdr3_aa: CASSAGGETQYF
cdr3_nt: TGTGCCAGCTCCGCGGGGGGGGAGACCCAGTACTTC

clone_size: .
v_call: TRBV13
j_call: TRBJ2-3
d_call: TRBD2
cdr3_aa: CASSSRSGVTPRDTQYF
cdr3_nt: TGTGCCAGCAGCTCCCGTAGCGGGGTGACCCCGCGGGATACGCAGTATTTT

clone_size: .
v_call: TRBV28
j_call: TRBJ1-2
d_call: .
cdr3_aa: CASSPGQFYGYTF
cdr3_nt: TGTGCCAGCAGCCCCGGACAGTTCTATGGCTACACCTTC

clone_size: .
v_call: TRBV2
j_call: TRBJ1-1
d_call: .
cdr3_aa: CASSDIGGNTEAFF
cdr3_nt: TGTGCCAGCAGTGATATCGGGGGGAACACTGAAGCTTTCTTT

clone_size: once
v_call: TRBV9
j_call: TRBJ1-1
d_call: .
cdr3_aa: CASSVGRAQNTEAFF
cdr3_nt: TGTGCCAGCAGCGTGGGACGGGCCCAGAACACTGAAGCTTTCTTT

clone_size: once
v_call: TRBV2
j_call: TRBJ2-7
d_call: TRBD1
cdr3_aa: CASRGQGTYEQYF
cdr3_nt: TGTGCCAGCAGAGGACAGGGCACCTACGAGCAGTACTTC

clone_size: .
v_call: TRBV6-5
j_call: TRBJ2-7
d_call: .
cdr3_aa: CASSYGGGLSYEQYF
cdr3_nt: TGTGCCAGCAGTTATGGAGGGGGTCTATCCTACGAGCAGTACTTC

clone_size: .
v_call: TRBV6-1
j_call: TRBJ1-6
d_call: .
cdr3_aa: CASSVGVRYNSPLHF
cdr3_nt: TGTGCCAGCAGTGTGGGGGTCCGCTATAATTCACCCCTCCACTTT

clone_size: .
v_call: TRBV28
j_call: TRBJ1-5
d_call: .
cdr3_aa: CASSSGGTNQPQHF
cdr3_nt: TGTGCCAGCAGTTCGGGAGGGACTAATCAGCCCCAGCATTTT

clone_size: .
v_call: TRBV27
j_call: TRBJ2-3
d_call: .
cdr3_aa: CASSLGRDLPDTQYF
cdr3_nt: TGTGCCAGCAGTTTGGGGCGGGATTTACCAGATACGCAGTATTTT

clone_size: .
v_call: TRBV6-5
j_call: TRBJ1-5
d_call: .
cdr3_aa: CASRRGRNQPQHF
cdr3_nt: TGTGCCAGCCGTCGGGGGCGTAATCAGCCCCAGCATTTT

clone_size: .
v_call: TRBV5-1
j_call: TRBJ1-1
d_call: TRBD1
cdr3_aa: CASSPRQGAEAFF
cdr3_nt: TGCGCCAGCAGCCCACGACAGGGGGCTGAAGCTTTCTTT

clone_size: .
v_call: TRBV6-5
j_call: TRBJ1-2
d_call: .
cdr3_aa: CASRRLQGGAYGYTF
cdr3_nt: TGTGCCAGCAGACGGCTCCAGGGTGGCGCCTATGGCTACACCTTC

clone_size: .
v_call: TRBV5-4
j_call: TRBJ1-1
d_call: TRBD1
cdr3_aa: CASSPGQGSTEAFF
cdr3_nt: TGTGCCAGCAGCCCGGGACAGGGGAGCACTGAAGCTTTCTTT

clone_size: .
v_call: TRBV7-1
j_call: TRBJ1-6
d_call: .
cdr3_aa: CASRDAGSSPLHF
cdr3_nt: TGTGCCAGCAGAGATGCAGGGAGTTCACCCCTCCACTTT

clone_size: .
v_call: TRBV30
j_call: TRBJ2-3
d_call: .
cdr3_aa: CAWTRAPSTDTQYF
cdr3_nt: TGTGCCTGGACCAGGGCGCCAAGCACAGATACGCAGTATTTT

clone_size: .
v_call: TRBV7-9
j_call: TRBJ1-6
d_call: .
cdr3_aa: CASSPGGGSVENSPLHF
cdr3_nt: TGTGCCAGCAGCCCCGGCGGGGGGTCAGTGGAGAATTCACCCCTCCACTTT

clone_size: .
v_call: TRBV25-1
j_call: TRBJ2-3
d_call: TRBD1
cdr3_aa: CASPKDRTDTQYF
cdr3_nt: TGTGCCAGCCCTAAGGACAGGACAGATACGCAGTATTTT

clone_size: .
v_call: TRBV28
j_call: TRBJ2-7
d_call: .
cdr3_aa: CASSLQGLGPGQYF
cdr3_nt: TGTGCCAGCAGTTTACAGGGGCTCGGGCCGGGGCAGTACTTC

clone_size: .
v_call: TRBV7-9
j_call: TRBJ2-3
d_call: TRBD2
cdr3_aa: CASSLVRTSGTLDTQYF
cdr3_nt: TGTGCCAGCAGCTTAGTGAGGACTAGCGGGACATTGGATACGCAGTATTTT

clone_size: .
v_call: TRBV5-1
j_call: TRBJ1-1
d_call: TRBD1
cdr3_aa: CASSFDRGWSEAFF
cdr3_nt: TGCGCCAGCAGCTTCGACAGGGGGTGGTCTGAAGCTTTCTTT

clone_size: .
v_call: TRBV7-2
j_call: TRBJ2-1
d_call: TRBD2
cdr3_aa: CASSGPGGRAWDEQFF
cdr3_nt: TGTGCCAGCAGCGGGCCCGGGGGGAGGGCCTGGGATGAGCAGTTCTTC

clone_size: once
v_call: TRBV29-1
j_call: TRBJ1-1
d_call: TRBD1
cdr3_aa: CSVGYRGLNTEAFF
cdr3_nt: TGCAGCGTAGGGTACAGGGGGCTGAACACTGAAGCTTTCTTT

clone_size: .
v_call: TRBV7-2
j_call: TRBJ2-7
d_call: TRBD2
cdr3_aa: CASSRTSGRHEQYF
cdr3_nt: TGTGCCAGCAGCAGGACTAGCGGGAGACACGAGCAGTACTTC

clone_size: .
v_call: TRBV14
j_call: TRBJ1-2
d_call: .
cdr3_aa: CASSQEGRLYGYTF
cdr3_nt: TGTGCCAGCAGCCAAGAAGGGAGACTGTATGGCTACACCTTC

clone_size: .
v_call: TRBV11-2
j_call: TRBJ2-7
d_call: .
cdr3_aa: CASSLVASVYEQYF
cdr3_nt: TGTGCCAGCAGCTTAGTGGCGTCAGTCTACGAGCAGTACTTC

clone_size: .
v_call: TRBV7-2
j_call: TRBJ2-1
d_call: TRBD2
cdr3_aa: CASTGRLAGGNEQFF
cdr3_nt: TGTGCCAGCACCGGCAGGCTAGCGGGAGGCAATGAGCAGTTCTTC

clone_size: .
v_call: TRBV27
j_call: TRBJ1-4
d_call: .
cdr3_aa: CASSPLNTGNYNEKLFF
cdr3_nt: TGTGCCAGCAGTCCCCTTAACACAGGGAATTATAATGAAAAACTGTTTTTT

clone_size: .
v_call: TRBV5-5
j_call: TRBJ2-3
d_call: .
cdr3_aa: CASSLFQGSTDTQYF
cdr3_nt: TGTGCCAGCAGCTTGTTTCAGGGGAGCACAGATACGCAGTATTTT